One and the same sample provided the 23 T cell receptor beta chains below, sequenced in a study of blood T cell repertoires in COVID-19. Produced via immunoSEQ multiplex PCR; TCRdb's table is partial and in-frame only. This table holds 250,000 to 350,000 clones, about 89% found once. Specimen: peripheral blood. These receptors came from a woman between 45 and 65 years old who had recovered from COVID-19.

This clone was picked up one time. The chain carries TRBV15 and TRBJ2-7; 9 nucleotides align to TRBD1. After removal of 0 bases from V and 5 bases from J, the junction contained 5 bases not matched to a gene. The CDR3 extends over 15 amino acids. Germline V gene sequence: CDR1 LNHNV, CDR2 YYDKDF (reference sequence). CDR3 amino acids: CATSRDQGTGNEQYF. DNA of the CDR3: TGTGCCACCAGCAGAGATCAGGGGACAGGGAACGAGCAGTACTTC.

This clone was counted a single time. The chain employs TRBV9 and TRBJ2-6; TRBD1 matches at 8 bases. With 3 bases clipped from V and 5 bases from J, the junction kept 7 bases outside the gene matches. The CDR3 is made up of 16 amino acids. Germline assignment: CDR1 SGDLS and CDR2 YYNGEE. CDR3 sequence: CASSAEAGGWANVLTF. The DNA for the CDR3 is TGTGCCAGCAGCGCAGAAGCAGGGGGCTGGGCCAACGTCCTGACTTTC. Full variable domain (outside the CDR3, taken from reference TRBV9 and TRBJ2-6): DSGVTQTPKHLITATGQRVTLRCSPRSGDLSVYWYQQSLDQGLQFLIQYYNGEERAKGNILERFSAQQFPDLHSELNLSSLELGDSALYFCASSAEAGGWANVLTFGAGSRLTVL.

The sample holds a few counts of this clone. V is TRBV5-1 and J is TRBJ2-4; TRBD1 might be the D (6 bases). Per the germline V gene, CDR1 is SGHRS and CDR2 is YFSETQ. This CDR3 has 14 amino acids. The V and J ends lost 6 bases and 1 base respectively, with 11 bases between them. CDR3 DNA: TGCGCCAGCAAATCCGACAGGGCCAAAAACATTCAGTACTTC. Residues: CASKSDRAKNIQYF.

The V and J genes are TRBV7-2 and TRBJ1-1; 7 bases match TRBD1. The V gene's germline CDR1 is SGHTA and CDR2 FQGNSA. The V segment lost 2 bases and the J segment 2 bases; nucleotides outside the gene matches: 5. This CDR3 is built from 15 residues. The CDR3, as DNA: TGTGCCAGCAGCTTATACCGGGACAGCAACACTGAAGCTTTCTTT. Amino acids: CASSLYRDSNTEAFF.

V is TRBV5-6 and J is TRBJ1-2, with unresolved D. The CDR3 has 13 residues. Trimming cost V 4 bases and J 4 bases, with 11 bases left between them. Germline V gene sequence: CDR1 SGHDT, CDR2 YYEEEE. CDR3 DNA sequence: TGTGCCAGCAGCCCGGGGAGCGCCTATGGCTACACCTTC. Translating it yields CASSPGSAYGYTF.

The chain has TRBV19 and TRBJ1-4, with D uncertain. The V gene lost 3 bases and the J gene lost 7 bases, with 15 bases spanning the gap. Germline values: CDR1 LNHDA, CDR2 SQIVND (reference sequence). There are 15 residues in the CDR3. The CDR3 loop is CASSIAARRGEKLFF. The CDR3 DNA is TGTGCCAGTAGTATCGCCGCCCGGCGGGGTGAAAAACTGTTTTTT.

V gene TRBV5-5 combines with J gene TRBJ2-5, with TRBD1 as a possible D gene (5 bases). Per germline, CDR1 SGHKS and CDR2 YYEKEE (reference sequence). The ends were cut back, 3 bases at V and 1 base at J, with 16 bases in the middle. The CDR3 has 16 amino acids. The CDR3 nucleotides read TGTGCCAGCAGCTCCCCGACAGAGACTGCCCAAGAGACCCAGTACTTC. It specifies CASSSPTETAQETQYF.

V is TRBV5-4 and J is TRBJ2-3, with TRBD2 identical over 7 bases. The CDR3 has 16 amino acids. Germline V gene data show CDR1 as SGHNT and CDR2 as YYREEE (reference sequence). Trimming cost V 3 bases and J 1 base; bases outside gene matches: 8. The CDR3 spells CASSSQLASRTDTQYF. The CDR3 DNA reads TGTGCCAGCAGCTCGCAACTAGCGTCACGCACAGATACGCAGTATTTT.

A remark on this clone: This same CDR3 is encoded by further DNA sequences in the sample. The chain uses TRBV19 and TRBJ1-1, with 7 bases aligning to TRBD1. Trimming cost V 6 bases and J 1 base; bases outside gene matches: 5. The CDR3 loop spans 14 amino acids. Germline V lookup: CDR1 LNHDA, CDR2 SQIVND (reference sequence). CDR3 amino acids: CASSTDRENTEAFF. DNA for the CDR3: TGTGCCAGTAGCACTGACAGGGAGAACACTGAAGCTTTCTTT.

The table lists this clone with a count of one. The chain links TRBV4-1 to TRBJ2-7, with TRBD2 matching over 9 bases. CDR1 and CDR2 (germline): MGHRA, YSYEKL. The J segment lost 3 bases and the V segment lost 0 bases, leaving 9 bases of the junction unmatched. The length of the CDR3 is 17 residues. The CDR3 loop reads CASSQEERGALVYEQYF. DNA of the CDR3: TGCGCCAGCAGCCAAGAAGAGCGGGGGGCCCTAGTCTACGAGCAGTACTTC.

The chain carries TRBV21-1 and TRBJ1-2. TRBV21-1 is a documented pseudogene. The CDR3 totals 15 residues. The CDR3 region is CASSKVGGLSYGYTF. DNA of the CDR3: TGTGCCAGCAGCAAGGTCGGGGGATTAAGCTATGGCTACACCTTC.

The V and J genes are TRBV2 and TRBJ2-7; D may be TRBD1 (7 bases). Germline CDR1 and CDR2: SNHLY and FYNNEI. The V end was cut by 7 bases, the J end by 6 bases, with 19 bases between. The CDR3 is 14 residues long. The DNA for the CDR3 is TGTGCCAGCACCTTAACACAGGGGCGGGGCGAGCAGTACTTC. Its translation is CASTLTQGRGEQYF.

The chain combines TRBV7-2 with TRBJ1-5; D possibly corresponds to TRBD1 (5 bases). CDR3 length equals 14 residues. Germline V gives CDR1 SGHTA, CDR2 FQGNSA. Trimming left V 3 bases short and J 6 bases short, with 12 bases between. The CDR3 region is CASSLTGESQPQHF. The DNA for the CDR3 is TGTGCCAGCAGCTTGACGGGGGAGAGTCAGCCCCAGCATTTT. Complete variable domain (other parts from reference TRBV7-2 and TRBJ1-5): GAGVSQSPSNKVTEKGKDVELRCDPISGHTALYWYRQSLGQGLEFLIYFQGNSAPDKSGLPSDRFSAERTGGSVSTLTIQRTQQEDSAVYLCASSLTGESQPQHFGDGTRLSIL.

The chain carries TRBV2 and TRBJ2-7; maybe TRBD2 (5 bases). The CDR3 is 13 amino acids. Germline lookup yields CDR1 SNHLY and CDR2 FYNNEI. Trimming left V 10 bases short and J 4 bases short, with 17 bases between. In DNA, the CDR3 is TGTGCCACGGACCCTCCGGGGTCATACGAGCAGTACTTC. Translation gives CATDPPGSYEQYF.

The genes are TRBV30 and TRBJ1-1, with a possible D match to TRBD1 (5 bases). CDR1 and CDR2 (germline): GTSNPN, SVGIG (reference sequence). CDR3 size: 13 residues. Trimming took 4 bases from V and 5 from J, leaving 14 bases between them. The CDR3: CAWKQDWGTEAFF. The DNA of the CDR3 is TGTGCCTGGAAACAGGATTGGGGTACTGAAGCTTTCTTT. Filled out from reference TRBV30 and TRBJ1-1, the complete variable domain reads SQTIHQWPATLVQPVGSPLSLECTVEGTSNPNLYWYRQAAGRGLQLLFYSVGIGQISSEVPQNLSASRPQDRQFILSSKKLLLSDSGFYLCAWKQDWGTEAFFGQGTRLTVV.

In its sample, this clone was seen many times. This sequence joins TRBV5-4 and TRBJ2-7, with D possibly matching TRBD1 (5 bases). With 4 bases removed from V and 1 base from J, the gap between germline ends came to 15 bases. The length of the CDR3 is 15 residues. Germline loops: CDR1 SGHNT, CDR2 YYREEE (reference sequence). CDR3 sequence (DNA): TGTGCCAGCAGCATCGACCAGGGATTTTCCTACGAGCAGTACTTC. It encodes CASSIDQGFSYEQYF.

In DNA form, the CDR3 reads TGTGCCAGCAGCTTATTCGAGGAGCAGTTCTTC. Protein product: CASSLFEEQFF. The chain is built from TRBV5-6 and TRBJ2-1; D call uncertain. Trimming cost V 2 bases and J 10 bases, with 7 bases left between them. Germline V gene data show CDR1 as SGHDT and CDR2 as YYEEEE. The CDR3 loop spans 11 amino acids.

This rearrangement joins TRBV2 to TRBJ2-7; D unresolved. The germline CDR1 and CDR2 sequences are SNHLY and FYNNEI. V lost 5 bases and J 7 bases, leaving 9 bases between the germline ends. The CDR3 covers 11 residues. The DNA for the CDR3 is TGTGCCAGCAGTCCACGCGTTGAGCAGTACTTC. Protein sequence: CASSPRVEQYF.

For the CDR3, the DNA is TGTGCCAGCGACCCCGCTGGTTCCATCTCTCCGGGGGAAGATTATAGCAATCAGCCCCAGCATTTT. Amino acids: CASDPAGSISPGEDYSNQPQHF. The chain employs TRBV28 and TRBJ1-5; D might be TRBD1 (5 bases). The CDR3 covers 22 residues. Germline V gene data show CDR1 as MDHEN and CDR2 as SYDVKM. Trimming took off 8 bases at V and 0 bases at J, with 35 bases between the two ends. Complete variable domain (other parts from reference TRBV28 and TRBJ1-5): DVKVTQSSRYLVKRTGEKVFLECVQDMDHENMFWYRQDPGLGLRLIYFSYDVKMKEKGDIPEGYSVSREKKERFSLILESASTNQTSMYLCASDPAGSISPGEDYSNQPQHFGDGTRLSIL.

The chain links TRBV19 to TRBJ1-3; D may be TRBD1 (5 bases). Germline assignment: CDR1 LNHDA and CDR2 SQIVND (reference sequence). Trimming pared 5 bases from V and 2 bases from J, leaving 13 bases between. CDR3 length: 15 residues. For the CDR3, the DNA is TGTGCCAGTAGTTCGGGGGACGTTACTGGAAACACCATATATTTT. Translating gives CASSSGDVTGNTIYF.

The chain employs TRBV5-5 and TRBJ2-7, with 9 bases matching TRBD2. This CDR3 comprises 13 residues. With V trimmed by 2 bases and J by 3 bases, 0 bases remained unmatched. Germline loops: CDR1 SGHKS, CDR2 YYEKEE (reference sequence). In DNA form, the CDR3 reads TGTGCCAGCAGCTTTAGCGGGAGCTACGAGCAGTACTTC. Encoded protein: CASSFSGSYEQYF. Filled out from reference TRBV5-5 and TRBJ2-7, the complete variable domain reads DAGVTQSPTHLIKTRGQQVTLRCSPISGHKSVSWYQQVLGQGPQFIFQYYEKEERGRGNFPDRFSARQFPNYSSELNVNALLLGDSALYLCASSFSGSYEQYFGPGTRLTVT.

The chain employs TRBV11-2 and TRBJ2-1; 9 bases line up with TRBD2. CDR1 and CDR2 from the germline V gene are SGHAT and FQNNGV. With 2 bases clipped from V and 9 bases from J, the junction kept 17 bases outside the gene matches. This CDR3 spans 18 amino acids. CDR3 sequence reads: CASSLFPSGGLHGGEQFF. Here the CDR3 DNA reads TGTGCCAGCAGCTTATTCCCCAGCGGGGGGTTACATGGGGGTGAGCAGTTCTTC. Filled out from reference TRBV11-2 and TRBJ2-1, the complete variable domain reads EAGVAQSPRYKIIEKRQSVAFWCNPISGHATLYWYQQILGQGPKLLIQFQNNGVVDDSQLPKDRFSAERLKGVDSTLKIQPAKLEDSAVYLCASSLFPSGGLHGGEQFFGPGTRLTVL.

The chain employs TRBV18 and TRBJ2-4, with D possibly TRBD1 on 5 matching bases. V was clipped by 2 bases and J by 16 bases, with 18 bases between them. Looked up from germline, CDR1 is KGHSH and CDR2 is LQKENI. CDR3 size: 13 residues. The CDR3 region is CASSPKSAGSVYF. In DNA form, the CDR3 reads TGTGCCAGCTCACCAAAATCGGCAGGGTCGGTTTACTTC.